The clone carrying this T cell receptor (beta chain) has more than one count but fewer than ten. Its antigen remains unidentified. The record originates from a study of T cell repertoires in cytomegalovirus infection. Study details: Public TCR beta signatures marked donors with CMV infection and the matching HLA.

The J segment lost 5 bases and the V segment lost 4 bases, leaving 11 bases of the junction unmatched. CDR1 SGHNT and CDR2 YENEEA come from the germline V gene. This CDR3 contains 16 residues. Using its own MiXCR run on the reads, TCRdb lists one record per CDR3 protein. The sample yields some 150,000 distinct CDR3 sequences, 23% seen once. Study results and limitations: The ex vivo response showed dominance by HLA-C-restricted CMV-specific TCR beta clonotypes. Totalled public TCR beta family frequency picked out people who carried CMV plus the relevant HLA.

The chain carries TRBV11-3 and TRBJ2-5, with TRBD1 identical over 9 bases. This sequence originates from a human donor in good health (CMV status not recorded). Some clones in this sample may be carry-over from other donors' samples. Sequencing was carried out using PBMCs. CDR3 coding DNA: TGTGCCAGCAGCTCAGGGGGTACAGGGGGCGAGGAGACCCAGTACTTC. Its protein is CASSSGGTGGEETQYF.